This paragraph covers one T cell receptor beta chain sequence. Its specificity is unknown. Recent vaccinations or acute infections were absent in the healthy HIV-negative adult donors. Trimming left V 4 bases short and J 1 base short, with 9 bases between. This CDR3 has 14 residues. CDR1 and CDR2 from the germline V gene are MNHNY and SVGAGI (reference sequence). This entry belongs to a study of shared clonotypes between healthy human individuals. The assay was run at deep level. Produced via immunoSEQ multiplex PCR; TCRdb's table is partial and in-frame only. The sample lists over 2 million clones; approximately 90% were seen once. Study outcomes and limitations: Naive subsets typically showed greater estimated richness than memory subsets.

This rearrangement joins TRBV6-6 to TRBJ2-3; D call uncertain. Sequencing was performed on naive CD4+ T cells from PBMCs. The subset here: CD45RA+ positively selected. The clonotype was recovered from a man aged 18 to 30 in good health. Some clones in this sample may be carry-over from other donors' samples. The CDR3 reads CASSSGVGTDTQYF. CDR3 DNA: TGTGCCAGCAGTTCGGGCGTCGGCACAGATACGCAGTATTTT.